This TCR beta chain comes out of a study of PD-1 blockade in mismatch repair-deficient tumors. Profiling relied on immunoSEQ multiplex PCR, and the TCRdb table lists in-frame clones only, not all of them. The table includes about 16,000 clones, more than 70% detected once. The germline V gene has CDR1 SGHVS and CDR2 FNYEAQ. This CDR3 has 15 residues. V lost 3 bases, J lost 6 bases, and 8 bases stayed unmatched. The sequence was collected from an adult with mismatch repair-deficient cancer. J is TRBJ2-1 and V is TRBV7-6; 7 positions agree with TRBD2. Sequenced here: PBMCs, sampled before pembrolizumab treatment. The CDR3 spells CASSLEAGTFNEQFF. The CDR3 DNA follows: TGTGCCAGCAGCTTGGAAGCGGGAACTTTCAATGAGCAGTTCTTC.